Listed below are T cell receptor beta chains from one sample, sequenced in a study of a mutant IDH1 vaccine in newly diagnosed glioma. The antigens for these receptors are not known. Sequenced by immunoSEQ multiplex PCR; TCRdb stores in-frame clones only, minus some. The data contain under 70,000 clones, about 80% of them singletons. The material sequenced was PBMCs, taken from a glioma patient whose treatment included an IDH1 peptide vaccine. Source of these receptors: a woman aged 45-60 years with glioma. Each CDR3 is given with its conserved first and last residue. D genes are given only for firm matches. The size of a clone is reported for some rows only, either as once, few or many, or as a class for expanded clones.

V gene: TRBV7-9; D gene: -; clone size: -; J gene: TRBJ1-1; CDR3 length: 11; CDR3 protein: CASSPRTEAFF; CDR3 DNA: TGTGCCAGCAGCCCGAGAACTGAAGCTTTCTTT
V gene: TRBV5-1; D gene: TRBD1; clone size: -; J gene: TRBJ1-4; CDR3 length: 15; CDR3 protein: CASSLQQGGSEKLFF; CDR3 DNA: TGCGCCAGCAGCTTACAGCAGGGGGGAAGTGAAAAACTGTTTTTT
V gene: TRBV6-6; D gene: -; clone size: -; J gene: TRBJ1-1; CDR3 length: 14; CDR3 protein: CASRRTGTTTEAFF; CDR3 DNA: TGTGCCAGCAGACGTACAGGGACGACAACTGAAGCTTTCTTT
V gene: TRBV10-1; D gene: -; clone size: -; J gene: TRBJ2-2; CDR3 length: 16; CDR3 protein: CASSELGGSNTGELFF; CDR3 DNA: TGCGCCAGCAGTGAGCTTGGAGGATCGAACACCGGGGAGCTGTTTTTT
V gene: TRBV19; D gene: -; clone size: -; J gene: TRBJ2-6; CDR3 length: 16; CDR3 protein: CASSTRALSGANVLTF; CDR3 DNA: TGTGCCAGTAGTACCCGGGCCCTCTCTGGGGCCAACGTCCTGACTTTC
V gene: TRBV6-5; D gene: -; clone size: -; J gene: TRBJ1-6; CDR3 length: 14; CDR3 protein: CASSYGRENSPLHF; CDR3 DNA: TGTGCCAGCAGTTATGGGAGGGAGAATTCACCCCTCCACTTT
V gene: TRBV7-3; D gene: TRBD2; clone size: -; J gene: TRBJ2-5; CDR3 length: 15; CDR3 protein: CASSLSLAGGETQYF; CDR3 DNA: TGTGCCAGCAGCTTATCGCTAGCGGGGGGGGAGACCCAGTACTTC
V gene: TRBV30; D gene: TRBD1; clone size: once; J gene: TRBJ1-5; CDR3 length: 16; CDR3 protein: CAWSFGQGISNQSQHF; CDR3 DNA: TGTGCCTGGAGTTTCGGACAGGGAATAAGCAATCAGTCCCAGCATTTT
V gene: TRBV27; D gene: -; clone size: -; J gene: TRBJ1-3; CDR3 length: 14; CDR3 protein: CTTSNGFSGNTIYF; CDR3 DNA: TGTACTACCTCGAATGGATTCTCTGGAAACACCATATATTTT
V gene: TRBV5-1; D gene: -; clone size: -; J gene: TRBJ2-7; CDR3 length: 13; CDR3 protein: CASSLEPGYEQYF; CDR3 DNA: TGCGCCAGCAGCTTGGAACCAGGCTACGAGCAGTACTTC
V gene: TRBV12-5; D gene: -; clone size: -; J gene: TRBJ1-1; CDR3 length: 14; CDR3 protein: CASGLAEPGRWAFF; CDR3 DNA: TGTGCTAGTGGTTTGGCGGAGCCTGGGAGGTGGGCTTTCTTT
V gene: TRBV6-5; D gene: TRBD2; clone size: -; J gene: TRBJ2-5; CDR3 length: 15; CDR3 protein: CASSYGLAGGETQYF; CDR3 DNA: TGTGCCAGCAGTTACGGGCTAGCGGGGGGAGAGACCCAGTACTTC
V gene: TRBV27; D gene: TRBD1; clone size: -; J gene: TRBJ2-7; CDR3 length: 15; CDR3 protein: CASSGTGGLSYEQYF; CDR3 DNA: TGTGCCAGCAGCGGGACAGGGGGCTTGTCCTACGAGCAGTACTTC
V gene: TRBV11-2; D gene: -; clone size: -; J gene: TRBJ1-2; CDR3 length: 16; CDR3 protein: CASSLDRQGRNYGYTF; CDR3 DNA: TGTGCCAGCAGCTTAGATCGGCAGGGGAGAAACTATGGCTACACCTTC
V gene: TRBV5-8; D gene: -; clone size: -; J gene: TRBJ2-3; CDR3 length: 14; CDR3 protein: CASSLWGATDTQYF; CDR3 DNA: TGTGCCAGCAGCTTGTGGGGAGCCACAGATACGCAGTATTTT
V gene: TRBV5-1; D gene: -; clone size: -; J gene: TRBJ2-1; CDR3 length: 17; CDR3 protein: CASSLVFQRGSDNEQFF; CDR3 DNA: TGCGCCAGCAGCTTGGTGTTCCAGCGCGGATCAGACAATGAGCAGTTCTTC
V gene: TRBV2; D gene: TRBD1; clone size: -; J gene: TRBJ2-7; CDR3 length: 13; CDR3 protein: CASRTGHSYEQYF; CDR3 DNA: TGTGCCAGCAGGACAGGGCACTCCTACGAGCAGTACTTC
V gene: TRBV5-6; D gene: -; clone size: -; J gene: TRBJ2-5; CDR3 length: 14; CDR3 protein: CASSLGQPFETQYF; CDR3 DNA: TGTGCCAGCAGCTTGGGACAGCCTTTTGAGACCCAGTACTTC
V gene: TRBV7-9; D gene: TRBD2; clone size: -; J gene: TRBJ2-5; CDR3 length: 12; CDR3 protein: CASDRGGETQYF; CDR3 DNA: TGTGCCAGCGATCGGGGAGGGGAGACCCAGTACTTC
V gene: TRBV6-5; D gene: -; clone size: -; J gene: TRBJ1-2; CDR3 length: 14; CDR3 protein: CASSYSPANYGYTF; CDR3 DNA: TGTGCCAGCAGTTACTCGCCAGCCAACTATGGCTACACCTTC
V gene: TRBV4-3; D gene: TRBD1; clone size: -; J gene: TRBJ2-1; CDR3 length: 16; CDR3 protein: CASSHMAGTGSNEQFF; CDR3 DNA: TGCGCCAGCAGCCACATGGCCGGGACAGGTAGCAATGAGCAGTTCTTC
V gene: TRBV15; D gene: -; clone size: few; J gene: TRBJ1-1; CDR3 length: 12; CDR3 protein: CATRINGQKAFF; CDR3 DNA: TGTGCCACCAGGATTAACGGGCAGAAAGCTTTCTTT
V gene: TRBV6-5; D gene: -; clone size: once; J gene: TRBJ1-2; CDR3 length: 14; CDR3 protein: CASIPPGGGAGYTF; CDR3 DNA: TGTGCCAGCATTCCACCTGGCGGGGGGGCAGGCTACACCTTC
V gene: TRBV9; D gene: TRBD1; clone size: -; J gene: TRBJ1-5; CDR3 length: 14; CDR3 protein: CASSATGGYQPQHF; CDR3 DNA: TGTGCCAGCAGCGCTACAGGGGGCTATCAGCCCCAGCATTTT
V gene: TRBV29-1; D gene: -; clone size: -; J gene: TRBJ1-2; CDR3 length: 15; CDR3 protein: CSVEDKGATYYGYTF; CDR3 DNA: TGCAGCGTTGAAGATAAAGGGGCCACCTACTATGGCTACACCTTC
V gene: TRBV25-1; D gene: -; clone size: few; J gene: TRBJ1-1; CDR3 length: 16; CDR3 protein: CASSSPHGTSNTEAFF; CDR3 DNA: TGTGCCAGCAGTAGTCCTCATGGGACAAGTAACACTGAAGCTTTCTTT